A selection of T cell receptor beta chains follows, all from one sample in a study of human T cells and chemical hapten exposure. From the RACE reads, TCRdb called clonotypes with MiXCR, one entry per CDR3 protein. This table holds roughly 190,000 distinct CDR3 sequences, approximately 20% found once. Sequencing was performed on whole blood, taken in connection with sensitization to the hapten diphenylcyclopropenone (DPC). These receptors all stem from a woman in her forties or fifties with alopecia areata. Some clones in this sample may be carry-over from other donors' samples. Each CDR3 is given with its conserved first and last residue. The D gene is left open where the match is weak. The listing skips clone size in some rows; elsewhere it reads once, few, many or a size class.

v_gene	abundance	j_gene	d_gene	CDR3nt	CDR3aa
TRBV7-6	.	TRBJ2-7	.	TGTGCCAGCAGCTTAGCGCCCGTCAATAAGGAGCAGTACTTC	CASSLAPVNKEQYF
TRBV7-2	few	TRBJ2-1	TRBD2	TGTGCCAGCAGCTCCCGGACTAGGGACAATGAGCAGTTCTTC	CASSSRTRDNEQFF
TRBV11-2	.	TRBJ2-1	TRBD1	TGTGCCAGCAGCTTAGGGGGTAGGGGGCGCAATGAGCAGTTCTTC	CASSLGGRGRNEQFF
TRBV18	.	TRBJ2-5	.	TGTGCCAGCTCAGCGGGGACGTACCAAGAGACCCAGTACTTC	CASSAGTYQETQYF
TRBV5-1	few	TRBJ2-3	.	TGCGCCAGCAGCTTGGACCTAGATACGCAGTATTTT	CASSLDLDTQYF
TRBV5-1	.	TRBJ2-1	TRBD2	TGCGCCAGCAGCTTGGCGGGAGGGTATGGAGCCCATGAGCAGTTCTTC	CASSLAGGYGAHEQFF
TRBV29-1	.	TRBJ1-5	.	TGCAGCGTTGACACAGGAGGGAATCAGCCCCAGCATTTT	CSVDTGGNQPQHF
TRBV6-5	few	TRBJ1-3	.	TGTGCCAGCATGAGGGGAACGGCAAGCTCTGGAAACACCATATATTTT	CASMRGTASSGNTIYF
TRBV7-9	once	TRBJ2-1	.	TGTGCCAGCAGCTTAGACGTAGATGAGCAGTTCTTC	CASSLDVDEQFF
TRBV12-3/TRBV12-4	.	TRBJ1-2	.	TGTGCCAGCAGTTTAGGCATTGAGGGGACCTATGGCTACACCTTC	CASSLGIEGTYGYTF
TRBV25-1	.	TRBJ1-6	TRBD1	TGTGCCAGCAGTGAGATGGACAGGGGGATTTCACCCCTCCACTTT	CASSEMDRGISPLHF
TRBV20-1	.	TRBJ1-3	.	TGCAGTGCTAGTCCGGGGCGCGGAAACACCATATATTTT	CSASPGRGNTIYF
TRBV28	.	TRBJ1-2	TRBD1	TGTGCCAGCAGTTCGACAGGGGGCCTCTATGGCTACACCTTC	CASSSTGGLYGYTF
TRBV29-1	.	TRBJ2-7	.	TGCAGCGTAGCCTGGACAGCCTACGAGCAGTACTTC	CSVAWTAYEQYF
TRBV5-1	.	TRBJ2-6	.	TGCGCCAGCAGCTCCGGGACCCACTCTGGGGCCAACGTCCTGACTTTC	CASSSGTHSGANVLTF
TRBV5-8	.	TRBJ2-3	TRBD2	TGTGCCAGCAGCGAGGGACTAGCGGCACGGGATACGCAGTATTTT	CASSEGLAARDTQYF
TRBV29-1	.	TRBJ1-2	TRBD1	TGCAGCTATACTAAAGCTGTCCCGGGACAGAGAATTAACTATGGCTACACCTTC	CSYTKAVPGQRINYGYTF